This TCR beta chain was obtained from a study of blood T cell repertoires in COVID-19. Cohorts were based on clinical histories the participants reported. V gave up 0 bases and J gave up 4 bases; unmatched junction bases: 7. Germline loops: CDR1 SGDLS, CDR2 YYNGEE. The CDR3 runs 16 residues. The method was immunoSEQ multiplex PCR; TCRdb's version includes in-frame clones alone and lacks a portion of them. The sample has 200,000 or so clones, more than 80% seen once. The J gene is TRBJ2-1, the V gene TRBV9; 7 nucleotides agree with TRBD2. The TCR originated in a man in his sixties who had recovered from COVID-19. Sequenced: PBMCs or T cells enriched from blood (not recorded which). CDR3 coding DNA: TGTGCCAGCAGCGTAGGGGCGGGGGAGCCATACAATGAGCAGTTCTTC. Its translation is CASSVGAGEPYNEQFF.